This TCR beta chain was sequenced in a study of blood T cells in healthy people across ages. On this clonotype: The antigen remains undetermined.

Study-wide results and limits: Long-lived donors carried more naive CD4+ cells and greater diversity than aged donors. Researchers deemed the diversity estimates from one million T cells underestimates. Roughly linear declines in TCR beta diversity per million T cells occurred with age.

Then a second PCR, running about 6 to 11 cycles, was carried out with a sample-barcoded 5' primer and a J-beta primer mix. TCRdb fed the 5' RACE reads into MiXCR, producing one record per CDR3 protein. The repertoire holds some 1,800,000 distinct CDR3 sequences, with roughly two fifths as singletons. The CDR3 contains 16 residues. Deletions cut 5 bases from V and 4 bases from J, with 21 bases between. Per the germline V gene, CDR1 is SGHRS and CDR2 is YFSETQ. The source is a human donor in good health. Sequenced material: blood. The chain has TRBV5-1 and TRBJ1-1; no clear D gene. The CDR3 loop is CASSLQLEQRSTEAFF. The CDR3 region has the DNA TGCGCCAGCAGTCTTCAGCTGGAACAGCGCTCCACTGAAGCTTTCTTT.